Each of the 31 T cell receptor beta chains below was sequenced from the same sample in a study of shared clonotypes between healthy human individuals. Using immunoSEQ multiplex PCR, the repertoire was profiled, and TCRdb retains in-frame clones only, with some absent. Of fewer than 1.8 million clones listed, approximately 98.5% are singletons. Sequencing used naive CD4+ T cells sorted from blood. Described subset: CD45RA+ positively selected. The receptors were sampled from a man aged 25-45 years in good health.

V and J are TRBV7-2 and TRBJ2-1; 9 bases are a match to TRBD2. The V segment lost 1 base and the J segment 6 bases; nucleotides outside the gene matches: 4. This CDR3 is built from 15 residues. Germline CDR1 reads SGHTA; CDR2 reads FQGNSA. The CDR3 reads CASSLGLLAGNEQFF. CDR3 in DNA: TGTGCCAGCAGCTTAGGCCTACTAGCGGGCAATGAGCAGTTCTTC.

The chain couples TRBV10-3 to TRBJ2-2; D possibly corresponds to TRBD1 (6 bases). Looked up from germline, CDR1 is ENHRY and CDR2 is SYGVKD. Trimming took off 6 bases at V and 6 bases at J, with 20 bases between the two ends. CDR3 length: 16 residues. The CDR3 bases are TGTGCCATCAGCCATCAGGTGGGACAAGGTGCCGGGGAGCTGTTTTTT. Translating gives CAISHQVGQGAGELFF.

This clone was detected only once. Distinct nucleotide sequences in the sample also encode this CDR3. The J gene is TRBJ2-3, the V gene TRBV5-4; the match to TRBD2 covers 7 bases. This CDR3 spans 15 amino acids. CDR1 and CDR2 (germline): SGHNT, YYREEE (reference sequence). Trimming removed 2 bases from V and 0 bases from J; junction bases left unmatched: 3. CDR3 coding DNA: TGTGCCAGCAGCTTAGCGGGACCTAGCACAGATACGCAGTATTTT. It translates to CASSLAGPSTDTQYF. Complete variable domain (other parts from reference TRBV5-4 and TRBJ2-3): ETGVTQSPTHLIKTRGQQVTLRCSSQSGHNTVSWYQQALGQGPQFIFQYYREEENGRGNFPPRFSGLQFPNYSSELNVNALELDDSALYLCASSLAGPSTDTQYFGPGTRLTVL.

This clone was seen just once. The chain recombines TRBV5-1 with TRBJ2-3; 8 nucleotides agree with TRBD1. The CDR3 spans 14 residues. Unmatched junction bases numbered 5, after V lost 2 bases and J lost 6 bases. Germline V CDR1 and CDR2: SGHRS, YFSETQ. The chain's CDR3 is CASSFAPGGDTQYF. DNA for the CDR3: TGCGCCAGCAGCTTCGCTCCAGGGGGCGATACGCAGTATTTT. The variable domain in full, completed from reference TRBV5-1 and TRBJ2-3, reads KAGVTQTPRYLIKTRGQQVTLSCSPISGHRSVSWYQQTPGQGLQFLFEYFSETQRNKGNFPGRFSGRQFSNSRSEMNVSTLELGDSALYLCASSFAPGGDTQYFGPGTRLTVL.

The chain links TRBV5-6 to TRBJ2-7; 7 nucleotides agree with TRBD1. The length of the CDR3 is 15 residues. V shed 3 bases, J shed 2 bases, and the junction held 8 bases outside the gene matches. Germline V CDR1 and CDR2: SGHDT, YYEEEE. CDR3 coding DNA: TGTGCCAGCAGCTCACAGGGGAAGGGACCCTACGAGCAGTACTTC. It translates to CASSSQGKGPYEQYF.

The rearrangement joins TRBV20-1 to TRBJ2-3; D ambiguous. Per the germline V gene, CDR1 is DFQATT and CDR2 is SNEGSKA (reference sequence). CDR3 length: 11 amino acids. The V gene lost 6 bases and the J gene lost 6 bases, with 10 bases spanning the gap. The CDR3 spells CSAFDGDTQYF. In DNA, the CDR3 is TGCAGTGCCTTCGACGGGGATACGCAGTATTTT.

V and J are TRBV9 and TRBJ2-1, with D perhaps matching TRBD2 (6 bases). Germline loops: CDR1 SGDLS, CDR2 YYNGEE. Trimming removed 5 bases at V and 8 bases at J, with 8 bases between. This CDR3 comprises 11 residues. CDR3: CASSRGDEQFF. The CDR3 coding sequence is TGTGCCAGCAGTCGCGGGGATGAGCAGTTCTTC.

V gene TRBV27 combines with J gene TRBJ2-7, with 12 bases that match TRBD2. The CDR3 is 17 amino acids. Germline loops: CDR1 MNHEY, CDR2 SMNVEV (reference sequence). V was clipped by 1 base and J by 4 bases; unmatched bases: 8. The CDR3 sequence: CASSLLRLAGGPYEQYF. The CDR3 nucleotides read TGTGCCAGCAGTTTATTAAGGCTAGCGGGAGGGCCGTACGAGCAGTACTTC.

The rearrangement links TRBV2 to TRBJ1-2; tentatively, D is TRBD1 (5 bases). The V end lost 1 base, the J end lost 6 bases, and 15 bases lay between the germline ends. The length of the CDR3 is 15 residues. Per germline, CDR1 SNHLY and CDR2 FYNNEI. For the CDR3, the DNA is TGTGCCAGCAGTGAAGGGGGACTTATCCTCGATGGCTACACCTTC. Protein: CASSEGGLILDGYTF.

With respect to this clone: At the DNA level, this CDR3 is encoded by other sequences in the same sample as well. The gene calls are TRBV5-1 and TRBJ2-5; TRBD2 aligns across 9 bases. The V segment lost 2 bases and the J segment 0 bases; nucleotides outside the gene matches: 2. This CDR3 spans 15 amino acids. CDR1 and CDR2 from the germline V gene are SGHRS and YFSETQ. The CDR3 region is CASSFLAGYQETQYF. In nucleotides, the CDR3 is TGCGCCAGCAGCTTTCTAGCGGGGTACCAAGAGACCCAGTACTTC.

CDR3 coding DNA: TGTGCCAGCAGCTTACGACAGGGTCACACTGAAGCTTTCTTT. Its protein is CASSLRQGHTEAFF. The chain carries TRBV7-9 and TRBJ1-1; TRBD1 matches at 7 bases. Germline lookup yields CDR1 SEHNR and CDR2 FQNEAQ (reference sequence). V lost 2 bases and J lost 3; bases outside the gene matches: 3. The CDR3 runs to 14 residues.

V is TRBV30 and J is TRBJ2-5, with D perhaps TRBD1 (6 bases). The CDR3 runs 13 residues. CDR1 and CDR2 (germline): GTSNPN, SVGIG (reference sequence). Deletions cut 4 bases from V and 5 bases from J, with 14 bases between. The CDR3 region is CAWTRQGSETQYF. DNA for the CDR3: TGTGCCTGGACTCGCCAGGGGAGTGAGACCCAGTACTTC.

The V gene is TRBV28, the J gene TRBJ1-5, with 10 bases fitting TRBD1. Germline CDR1 and CDR2: MDHEN and SYDVKM. This CDR3 comprises 15 residues. V shed 6 bases, J shed 7 bases, and the junction held 9 bases outside the gene matches. The CDR3 here is CASRTGQGNGQPQHF. The DNA of the CDR3 is TGTGCCAGCAGGACGGGACAGGGGAATGGCCAGCCCCAGCATTTT.

Remarks on this clone: At the DNA level, this CDR3 is encoded by other sequences in the same sample as well. The chain uses TRBV7-2 and TRBJ1-2, with a tentative D call TRBD1 (6 bases). CDR1 is SGHTA and CDR2 is FQGNSA in the germline V gene. The CDR3 length is 13 residues. Trimming took off 4 bases at V and 2 bases at J, with 8 bases between the two ends. The CDR3 region has the DNA TGTGCCAGCAGCTCCGGACAGAACTATGGCTACACCTTC. Its translation: CASSSGQNYGYTF. Full variable domain (remainder filled in from reference TRBV7-2 and TRBJ1-2): GAGVSQSPSNKVTEKGKDVELRCDPISGHTALYWYRQSLGQGLEFLIYFQGNSAPDKSGLPSDRFSAERTGGSVSTLTIQRTQQEDSAVYLCASSSGQNYGYTFGSGTRLTVV.

This clone showed up just once. The chain combines TRBV9 with TRBJ2-2; D remains ambiguous. Trimming shortened V by 4 bases and J by 8 bases, and 12 bases separated the two germline ends. The CDR3 extends over 13 amino acids. Germline V gives CDR1 SGDLS, CDR2 YYNGEE. The CDR3 here is CASSPPLGGELFF. The CDR3, as DNA: TGTGCCAGCAGCCCCCCCTTAGGAGGGGAGCTGTTTTTT.

The rearrangement uses TRBV5-1 and TRBJ2-3; 8 nucleotides align to TRBD1. Germline CDR1 reads SGHRS; CDR2 reads YFSETQ. This CDR3 has 20 residues. Germline trimming cut 1 base from V and 0 bases from J; bases unmatched to any gene: 16. Written as DNA, the CDR3 is TGCGCCAGCAGCTTGAACAGGGGGATTTTGCGGGGAACTAGCACAGATACGCAGTATTTT. Translating gives CASSLNRGILRGTSTDTQYF. The full variable domain, its missing parts supplied by reference TRBV5-1 and TRBJ2-3, is KAGVTQTPRYLIKTRGQQVTLSCSPISGHRSVSWYQQTPGQGLQFLFEYFSETQRNKGNFPGRFSGRQFSNSRSEMNVSTLELGDSALYLCASSLNRGILRGTSTDTQYFGPGTRLTVL.

This clone has just one count. Other DNA sequences of this sample code for an identical CDR3. V is TRBV19 and J is TRBJ2-3; TRBD2 agrees at 11 bases. Germline values: CDR1 LNHDA, CDR2 SQIVND (reference sequence). With 3 bases clipped from V and 5 bases from J, the junction kept 1 base outside the gene matches. The CDR3 runs to 14 residues. The CDR3 protein is CASSIGLAGDTQYF. CDR3 in DNA: TGTGCCAGTAGTATTGGACTAGCGGGAGATACGCAGTATTTT.

CDR3 loop: CASSPGLAKETQYF. Written as DNA, the CDR3 is TGTGCCAGCAGCCCGGGACTAGCCAAAGAGACCCAGTACTTC. This chain connects TRBV7-6 to TRBJ2-5; TRBD2 matches at 9 bases. Germline CDR1 reads SGHVS; CDR2 reads FNYEAQ. The CDR3 totals 14 residues. V shed 5 bases, J shed 3 bases, and the junction held 4 bases outside the gene matches.

This clone was seen once. The genes are TRBV28 and TRBJ2-3; 9 positions agree with TRBD1. The germline CDR1 and CDR2 sequences are MDHEN and SYDVKM. This CDR3 region has 17 residues. The junction had 8 bases not matched to a gene; V was cut back by 4 bases and J by 0 bases. Here the CDR3 reads CASSSYKTGGSTDTQYF. CDR3 nucleotides: TGTGCCAGCAGTTCCTACAAGACAGGGGGGAGCACAGATACGCAGTATTTT.

The V call is TRBV7-2, the J call TRBJ1-2; no firm D call. The germline CDR1 and CDR2 sequences are SGHTA and FQGNSA. V was shortened by 2 bases and J by 9 bases, with 16 bases between the two germline ends. The CDR3 covers 14 residues. The chain's CDR3 is CASSLLGSRSSYTF. The CDR3 coding sequence is TGTGCCAGCAGCTTACTGGGCAGCAGATCGAGCTACACCTTC.

The rearrangement joins TRBV14 to TRBJ2-1; 8 bases line up with TRBD2. The CDR3 has 17 amino acids. V trimming: 1 base; J trimming: 3 bases; junction bases outside the gene matches: 8. Germline CDR1 reads SGHDN; CDR2 reads FVKESK. The CDR3 loop reads CASSQANREGRYNEQFF. Here the CDR3 DNA reads TGTGCCAGCAGCCAAGCAAACCGGGAGGGCCGCTACAATGAGCAGTTCTTC.

The rearrangement links TRBV28 to TRBJ2-5, with no clear D. Germline CDR1 reads MDHEN; CDR2 reads SYDVKM. The CDR3 sequence is 13 residues long. The V end was cut by 8 bases, the J end by 2 bases, with 12 bases between. The CDR3 DNA reads as TGTGCCAGCTGGGCAGAATGGCAAGAGACCCAGTACTTC. Amino acid sequence: CASWAEWQETQYF. Looking up the rest from reference TRBV28 and TRBJ2-5 gives the full variable domain: DVKVTQSSRYLVKRTGEKVFLECVQDMDHENMFWYRQDPGLGLRLIYFSYDVKMKEKGDIPEGYSVSREKKERFSLILESASTNQTSMYLCASWAEWQETQYFGPGTRLLVL.

V gene TRBV27 combines with J gene TRBJ2-5; D is possibly TRBD1 or TRBD2 (5 bases each). This CDR3 has 14 amino acids. CDR1 MNHEY and CDR2 SMNVEV come from the germline V gene (reference sequence). The ends were cut back, 1 base at V and 3 bases at J, with 9 bases in the middle. CDR3 nucleotide sequence: TGTGCCAGCAGTTTATTGAGGGGAGAAGAGACCCAGTACTTC. Residues: CASSLLRGEETQYF.

This chain connects TRBV15 to TRBJ2-1, with D possibly TRBD1 on 5 matching bases. Trimming removed 2 bases from V and 0 bases from J, with 11 bases in between. The V gene's germline CDR1 is LNHNV and CDR2 YYDKDF (reference sequence). The CDR3 is made up of 16 amino acids. CDR3 nucleotides: TGTGCCACCAGCAGACGACACAGGAGCTCCTACAATGAGCAGTTCTTC. Protein sequence: CATSRRHRSSYNEQFF.

This clone was counted once. The CDR3 region is CASSLGGLAGNNEQFF. The CDR3 nucleotides are TGTGCCAGCAGCTTAGGGGGACTAGCGGGAAACAATGAGCAGTTCTTC. This rearrangement joins TRBV11-3 to TRBJ2-1, with 13 bases identical to TRBD2. CDR3 length: 16 residues. Germline V gives CDR1 SGHNT, CDR2 YENEEA. V lost 1 base, J lost 5 bases, and 2 bases stayed unmatched. The variable domain in full, completed from reference TRBV11-3 and TRBJ2-1, reads EAGVVQSPRYKIIEKKQPVAFWCNPISGHNTLYWYLQNLGQGPELLIRYENEEAVDDSQLPKDRFSAERLKGVDSTLKIQPAELGDSAVYLCASSLGGLAGNNEQFFGPGTRLTVL.

This chain links TRBV21-1 with TRBJ2-2; TRBD1, the table's D call, lacks a check against the DNA. TRBV21-1 is a listed pseudogene. The CDR3 runs to 15 residues. Written as DNA, the CDR3 is TGTGCCAGCAGCAAAGAGGGACAGAACACCGGGGAGCTGTTTTTT. This codes for CASSKEGQNTGELFF.

V and J are TRBV11-2 and TRBJ2-7; D may match TRBD1 or TRBD2 (5 bases each). The V gene lost 4 bases and the J gene lost 0 bases, with 7 bases spanning the gap. CDR3 length: 13 residues. Germline loops: CDR1 SGHAT, CDR2 FQNNGV. In DNA form, the CDR3 reads TGTGCCAGCAGCTCAGGGAGCTCCTACGAGCAGTACTTC. This encodes CASSSGSSYEQYF.

The chain carries TRBV18 and TRBJ2-5; D perhaps matches TRBD1 (6 bases). Per germline, CDR1 KGHSH and CDR2 LQKENI. V was pared by 4 bases and J by 2 bases, with 8 bases between. The CDR3 runs to 13 residues. CDR3 amino acids: CASSRTEQETQYF. The CDR3 DNA is TGTGCCAGCTCACGGACAGAACAAGAGACCCAGTACTTC.

The chain couples TRBV21-1 to TRBJ2-2; TRBD1 is the table's D call and was not checked against the DNA. TRBV21-1 is termed a pseudogene. CDR3 length equals 16 residues. The CDR3 sequence is CASSNFLTGGHGELFF. For the CDR3, the DNA is TGTGCCAGCAGCAATTTCTTGACAGGGGGCCACGGGGAGCTGTTTTTT.

The chain is built from TRBV9 and TRBJ2-1; D may be TRBD2 (5 bases). The CDR3 is 16 amino acids. The germline V gene encodes CDR1 SGDLS and CDR2 YYNGEE. Between the trimmed V and J ends, which lost 2 bases and 4 bases, there was a span of 16 bases. This CDR3 reads CASSVAGPGGYNEQFF. For the CDR3, the DNA is TGTGCCAGCAGCGTGGCAGGTCCCGGCGGGTACAATGAGCAGTTCTTC.

This chain links TRBV7-9 with TRBJ2-2; 14 bases map to TRBD2. V lost 5 bases and J lost 2; bases outside the gene matches: 4. Germline-derived CDR1 and CDR2 are SEHNR and FQNEAQ (reference sequence). The CDR3 runs 17 residues. The CDR3 spells CASSMGLAGANTGELFF. The CDR3 DNA reads as TGTGCCAGCAGCATGGGACTAGCGGGAGCAAACACCGGGGAGCTGTTTTTT.